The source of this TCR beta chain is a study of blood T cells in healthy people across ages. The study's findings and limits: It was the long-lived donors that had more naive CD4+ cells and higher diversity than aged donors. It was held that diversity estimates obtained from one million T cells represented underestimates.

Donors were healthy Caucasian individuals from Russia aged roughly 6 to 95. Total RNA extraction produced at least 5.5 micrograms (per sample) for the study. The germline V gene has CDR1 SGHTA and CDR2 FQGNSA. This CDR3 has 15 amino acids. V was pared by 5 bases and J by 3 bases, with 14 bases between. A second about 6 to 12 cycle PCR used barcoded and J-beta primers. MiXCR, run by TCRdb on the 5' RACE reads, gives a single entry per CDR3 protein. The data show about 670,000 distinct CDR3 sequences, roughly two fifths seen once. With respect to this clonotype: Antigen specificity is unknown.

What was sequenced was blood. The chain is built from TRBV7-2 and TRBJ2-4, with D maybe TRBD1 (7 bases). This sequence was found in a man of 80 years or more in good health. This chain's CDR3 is CASSGGGRVKNIQYF. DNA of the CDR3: TGTGCCAGCAGCGGAGGGGGCAGGGTCAAAAACATTCAGTACTTC.